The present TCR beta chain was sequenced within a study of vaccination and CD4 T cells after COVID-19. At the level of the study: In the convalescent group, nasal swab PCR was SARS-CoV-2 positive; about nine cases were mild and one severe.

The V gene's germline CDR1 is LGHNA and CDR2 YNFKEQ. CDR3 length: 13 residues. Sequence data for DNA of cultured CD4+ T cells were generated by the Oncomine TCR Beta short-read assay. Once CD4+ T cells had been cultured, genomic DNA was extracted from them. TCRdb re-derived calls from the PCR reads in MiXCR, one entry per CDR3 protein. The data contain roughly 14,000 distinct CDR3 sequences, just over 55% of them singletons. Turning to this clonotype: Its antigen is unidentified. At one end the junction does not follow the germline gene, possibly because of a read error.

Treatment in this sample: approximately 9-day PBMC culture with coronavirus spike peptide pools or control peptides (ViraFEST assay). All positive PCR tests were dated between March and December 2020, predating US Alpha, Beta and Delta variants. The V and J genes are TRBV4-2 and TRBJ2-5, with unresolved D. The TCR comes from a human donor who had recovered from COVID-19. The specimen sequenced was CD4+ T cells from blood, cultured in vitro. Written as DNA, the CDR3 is TGTGCCAGCAGCCAAGTTAACCCAGAGGCCCAGTACTTC. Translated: CASSQVNPEAQYF.